This TCR beta chain was captured by sequencing in a study of T cell changes during pregnancy in multiple sclerosis. Assay used: immunoSEQ multiplex PCR; TCRdb lists only in-frame clones, some missing. The data hold 24,000 or so clones, with around 86% observed a single time. CDR3 length equals 16 residues. V lost 0 bases and J 2 bases, leaving 14 bases between the germline ends. Germline V gives CDR1 MNHNS, CDR2 SASEGT. This TCR was sampled from a female donor in good health, enrolled as a control in a pregnancy study. V is TRBV6-1 and J is TRBJ2-7, with unresolved D. The sequencing here drew on CD8+ T cells from peripheral blood mononuclear cells, taken in the first trimester of pregnancy. CDR3: CASSEALASDTYEQYF. The CDR3 DNA follows: TGTGCCAGCAGTGAAGCTTTGGCTTCCGATACCTACGAGCAGTACTTC.